The next 17 T cell receptor beta chains were all read from a single sample in a study of cytomegalovirus exposure and HLA in healthy donors. Data came from immunoSEQ multiplex PCR; TCRdb stores just in-frame clones and leaves some out. This table has roughly 180,000 clones, more than 75% appearing once. The sample taken for sequencing was PBMCs. The source is a young man in good health and CMV-seropositive.

This chain uses TRBV7-9 with TRBJ1-6; 8 bases agree with TRBD1. Looked up from germline, CDR1 is SEHNR and CDR2 is FQNEAQ (reference sequence). The CDR3 covers 15 residues. The junction had 11 bases not matched to a gene; V was cut back by 7 bases and J by 9 bases. This chain's CDR3 is CASTSRDRSSSPLHF. DNA of the CDR3: TGTGCCAGCACCTCCCGGGACAGGTCTTCTTCACCCCTCCACTTT.

As to this clone: The conserved phenylalanine or tryptophan normally closing the CDR3 is absent here, so this likely arose from a read error. The DNA is omitted, as the CDR3 cannot be located on it reliably, and the CDR3 follows TCRdb's listing. This chain connects TRBV21-1 to TRBJ2-7; the table's D call, TRBD2, was not checked against the DNA. TRBV21-1 is designated a pseudogene. The CDR3 sequence runs 9 residues, both termini included. The CDR3 spells CASLPAGRI.

The J gene is TRBJ2-6, the V gene TRBV5-1; D call uncertain. This CDR3 spans 20 amino acids. CDR1 is SGHRS, CDR2 YFSETQ, per germline. V lost 6 bases and J lost 0, with 25 bases in between. CDR3 residues: CASTPSQIRISPSGANVLTF. The CDR3 DNA sequence: TGCGCCAGCACCCCATCACAGATCAGGATTTCCCCCTCTGGGGCCAACGTCCTGACTTTC.

V usage is TRBV19 and J usage is TRBJ2-7; 10 bases match TRBD1. CDR1 is LNHDA, CDR2 SQIVND, per germline (reference sequence). V gave up 3 bases and J gave up 2 bases; unmatched junction bases: 4. The CDR3 covers 15 residues. CDR3 loop: CASSIKGQGPYEQYF. CDR3 coding DNA: TGTGCCAGTAGTATTAAGGGACAGGGGCCCTACGAGCAGTACTTC. The full variable domain, in which reference TRBV19 and TRBJ2-7 provide the parts outside the CDR3, is DGGITQSPKYLFRKEGQNVTLSCEQNLNHDAMYWYRQDPGQGLRLIYYSQIVNDFQKGDIAEGYSVSREKKESFPLTVTSAQKNPTAFYLCASSIKGQGPYEQYFGPGTRLTVT.

The chain carries TRBV27 and TRBJ1-2; tentative D call: TRBD1 (5 bases). Germline values: CDR1 MNHEY, CDR2 SMNVEV (reference sequence). The ends were cut back, 2 bases at V and 3 bases at J, with 10 bases in the middle. The CDR3 is made up of 14 amino acids. CDR3 bases: TGTGCCAGCAGTTTAGCGGGGGGTGACTATGGCTACACCTTC. Translating gives CASSLAGGDYGYTF.

The CDR3 DNA reads TGTGCCAGCAGCGGACAGTCTCGGGGTCTCTCTGGAAACACCATATATTTT. Its protein product is CASSGQSRGLSGNTIYF. The chain carries TRBV9 and TRBJ1-3; a possible D gene is TRBD1 (5 bases). V lost 3 bases and J 0 bases, leaving 16 bases between the germline ends. The CDR3 consists of 17 residues. Germline CDR1 and CDR2: SGDLS and YYNGEE.

The V call is TRBV6-1, the J call TRBJ2-5; D unclear. The CDR3 consists of 14 residues. The V gene lost 4 bases and the J gene lost 0 bases, with 9 bases spanning the gap. Germline loops: CDR1 MNHNS, CDR2 SASEGT. The CDR3 loop is CASSVSWNQETQYF. The CDR3, as DNA: TGTGCCAGCAGTGTTTCTTGGAACCAAGAGACCCAGTACTTC.

The rearrangement joins TRBV29-1 to TRBJ2-1, with 7 bases matching TRBD2. This CDR3 is 16 amino acids long. CDR1 and CDR2 (germline): SQVTM, ANQGSEA. The ends lost 5 bases at V and 0 bases at J; junction bases unmatched: 10. The CDR3 region is CSVRGGRGVSYNEQFF. CDR3 bases: TGCAGCGTTCGGGGAGGGCGGGGAGTCTCCTACAATGAGCAGTTCTTC.

The gene calls are TRBV4-1 and TRBJ2-7; D perhaps matches TRBD1 (6 bases). The V end was cut by 3 bases, the J end by 4 bases, with 10 bases between. This CDR3 has 13 residues. Germline loops: CDR1 MGHRA, CDR2 YSYEKL. CDR3 in amino acids: CASSQGARYEQYF. DNA for the CDR3: TGCGCCAGCAGCCAGGGGGCCAGGTACGAGCAGTACTTC.

As concerns this clone: The junction departs from germline at one end; a sequencing error may be responsible. The chain couples TRBV15 to TRBJ2-1, with unresolved D. CDR3 size: 14 residues. From germline, CDR1 is LNHNV and CDR2 YYDKDF (reference sequence). The CDR3 nucleotides are TGTGCCACCAGCAGGGCCGACTCCTTCAATGAGCAGTTCTTC. Its translation is CATSRADSFNEQFF.

This chain links TRBV7-3 with TRBJ2-2; no clear D. Germline V gene data show CDR1 as SGHTA and CDR2 as FQGTGA. Trimming took 2 bases from V and 0 from J, leaving 4 bases between them. This CDR3 contains 14 residues. CDR3 in amino acids: CASSLASNTGELFF. The CDR3 DNA sequence: TGTGCCAGCAGCTTAGCCTCGAACACCGGGGAGCTGTTTTTT.

The chain uses TRBV5-1 and TRBJ2-2; TRBD1 aligns across 12 bases. CDR1 is SGHRS and CDR2 is YFSETQ in the germline V gene. V lost 4 bases to trimming and J lost 7 bases; unmatched junction nucleotides: 8. The CDR3 length is 16 residues. CDR3 sequence: CASSKGQGASNGELFF. For the CDR3, the DNA is TGCGCCAGCAGCAAGGGACAGGGGGCGTCTAACGGGGAGCTGTTTTTT.

The chain couples TRBV9 to TRBJ2-1; D remains unclear. From germline, CDR1 is SGDLS and CDR2 YYNGEE. The CDR3 totals 15 residues. Deletions cut 3 bases from V and 1 base from J, with 11 bases between. Here the CDR3 reads CASSAPTESYNEQFF. In nucleotides, the CDR3 is TGTGCCAGCAGCGCACCGACGGAATCCTACAATGAGCAGTTCTTC.

The CDR3 nucleotides are TGTGCCAGCAGCCAAGGGATAGGACTAGCCAAAAACATTCAGTACTTC. This sequence encodes CASSQGIGLAKNIQYF. J is TRBJ2-4 and V is TRBV14, with D maybe TRBD2 (5 bases). Trimming cost V 1 base and J 0 bases, with 10 bases left between them. The CDR3 covers 16 residues. Germline-derived CDR1 and CDR2 are SGHDN and FVKESK.

The DNA of the CDR3 is TGTGCCTGGAAAGGTGGGACAGGGGGGTCACCCCTCCACTTT. Translation: CAWKGGTGGSPLHF. The chain joins TRBV30 to TRBJ1-6; 11 bases fit TRBD1. J lost 10 bases, V lost 4 bases, and 6 bases had no gene match. The CDR3 totals 14 residues. Germline V gene data show CDR1 as GTSNPN and CDR2 as SVGIG (reference sequence). The whole variable domain, filled in from reference TRBV30 and TRBJ1-6, reads SQTIHQWPATLVQPVGSPLSLECTVEGTSNPNLYWYRQAAGRGLQLLFYSVGIGQISSEVPQNLSASRPQDRQFILSSKKLLLSDSGFYLCAWKGGTGGSPLHFGNGTRLTVT.

The chain links TRBV7-9 to TRBJ1-4, with D perhaps TRBD1 (5 bases). V lost 4 bases, J lost 0 bases, and 12 bases lay in between. The germline V gene encodes CDR1 SEHNR and CDR2 FQNEAQ (reference sequence). CDR3 length equals 16 residues. CDR3 nucleotides: TGTGCCAGCAGCTCAAGACGGGGGACAACTAATGAAAAACTGTTTTTT. It codes for CASSSRRGTTNEKLFF.

V usage is TRBV19 and J usage is TRBJ1-5, with D uncertain. This CDR3 contains 14 residues. Trimming pared 3 bases from V and 10 bases from J, leaving 16 bases between. Germline V gene lookup returns CDR1 LNHDA and CDR2 SQIVND (reference sequence). For the CDR3, the DNA is TGTGCCAGTAGTATGCGGACGGTCAATCTACCCCAGCATTTT. Protein product: CASSMRTVNLPQHF.